A selection of T cell receptor beta chains follows, all from one sample in a study of T cell repertoires in cytomegalovirus infection. One entry per CDR3 protein, called by TCRdb with MiXCR from the reads. The data show around 170,000 distinct CDR3 sequences, 15% to 20% seen once. The source material was CD8+ T cells from PBMCs. The receptor source for this set is a human donor in good health (CMV status not recorded). Some clones in this sample may be carry-over from other donors' samples. The CDR3 runs from the conserved cysteine through the conserved F or W. A D gene is named only where the DNA matches it firmly. The size of a clone is reported for some rows only, either as once, few or many, or as a class for expanded clones.

TRBJ2-7,TRBV7-6,-,few,CASSRGTKREQYF,TGTGCCAGCAGCCGCGGGACAAAGCGGGAGCAGTACTTC
TRBJ2-2,TRBV20-1,TRBD2,-,CSAAPWRAGDWAGELFF,TGCAGTGCTGCACCTTGGAGGGCGGGAGATTGGGCCGGGGAGCTGTTTTTT
TRBJ2-5,TRBV7-9,-,few,CASSSGTREETQYF,TGTGCCAGCAGCTCTGGGACGCGAGAAGAGACCCAGTACTTC
TRBJ2-2,TRBV7-8,-,few,CASSSFPRRVTTGELFF,TGTGCCAGCAGCTCCTTCCCCCGCAGGGTAACCACCGGGGAGCTGTTTTTT
TRBJ2-5,TRBV6-2/TRBV6-3,TRBD2,-,CASSPGLAESQETQYF,TGTGCCAGCAGTCCAGGACTAGCGGAAAGCCAAGAGACCCAGTACTTC
TRBJ2-1,TRBV2,-,few,CASPSRDSYNEQFF,TGTGCCAGCCCCTCGCGAGACTCCTACAATGAGCAGTTCTTC
TRBJ1-6,TRBV7-2,TRBD1,-,CASSFGQGARSYNSPLHF,TGTGCCAGCAGCTTCGGACAGGGGGCGCGGTCCTATAATTCACCCCTCCACTTT
TRBJ2-3,TRBV11-2,TRBD2,-,CASTVRSLAGPPDTQYF,TGTGCCAGCACCGTGAGGTCGCTAGCGGGGCCCCCAGATACGCAGTATTTT
TRBJ2-3,TRBV7-3,-,many,CASSEIPGLETDTQYF,TGTGCCAGCAGCGAAATACCGGGACTGGAGACAGATACGCAGTATTTT
TRBJ2-1,TRBV11-2,TRBD1,-,CASRNRTGPHNEQFF,TGTGCCAGCAGGAATCGGACAGGCCCCCACAATGAGCAGTTCTTC
TRBJ1-1,TRBV7-8,-,-,CASSLIDRDQNTEAFF,TGTGCCAGCAGCCTGATAGACCGGGACCAGAACACTGAAGCTTTCTTT
TRBJ2-7,TRBV5-5,-,once,CASSSPGRPEQYF,TGTGCCAGCAGCTCGCCCGGGCGCCCGGAGCAGTACTTC
TRBJ2-7,TRBV7-2,-,many,CASSSAGPPYEQYF,TGTGCCAGCAGCTCAGCGGGCCCCCCCTACGAGCAGTACTTC
TRBJ2-5,TRBV24-1,TRBD2,-,CATSDRAAREGLGETQYF,TGTGCCACCAGTGACCGTGCGGCGCGGGAGGGCCTCGGGGAGACCCAGTACTTC
TRBJ1-1,TRBV6-6,-,-,CASSYGTRYEAFF,TGTGCCAGCAGTTACGGGACCCGATATGAAGCTTTCTTT
TRBJ2-5,TRBV4-3,-,-,CASSQVVFKETQYF,TGCGCCAGCAGCCAAGTAGTTTTCAAAGAGACCCAGTACTTC
TRBJ2-3,TRBV19,TRBD2,-,CASSIIQRGSTDTQYF,TGTGCCAGTAGTATTATTCAGCGGGGGAGCACAGATACGCAGTATTTT
TRBJ2-1,TRBV7-2,TRBD2,-,CTSSLERGAYNEQFF,TGTACCAGCAGCTTAGAGCGGGGGGCATACAATGAGCAGTTCTTC
TRBJ2-1,TRBV2,-,-,CASTTSDTDNEQFF,TGTGCCAGCACCACCAGCGACACTGACAATGAGCAGTTCTTC
TRBJ2-5,TRBV7-6,-,-,CASSLVQFGETQYF,TGTGCCAGCAGCTTAGTTCAGTTCGGAGAGACCCAGTACTTC
TRBJ2-3,TRBV28,TRBD1,many,CASSLGTGSDTQYF,TGTGCCAGCAGCTTGGGGACAGGGTCCGATACGCAGTATTTT
TRBJ1-2,TRBV20-1,-,-,CSARELRTADYGYTF,TGCAGTGCTAGAGAATTGCGGACAGCGGACTATGGCTACACCTTC
TRBJ2-1,TRBV7-9,-,-,CASSLDDTPTQEQFF,TGTGCCAGCAGCTTAGATGACACCCCTACTCAGGAGCAGTTCTTC
TRBJ1-1,TRBV7-9,TRBD1,few,CASSLPPQGARGTEAFF,TGTGCCAGCAGCCTCCCTCCTCAGGGGGCGCGCGGCACTGAAGCTTTCTTT
TRBJ1-4,TRBV7-9,-,-,CASRAQGATNEKLFF,TGTGCCAGCAGGGCGCAGGGCGCTACTAATGAAAAACTGTTTTTT
TRBJ2-1,TRBV28,-,few,CASSHSIRNEQFF,TGTGCCAGCAGCCACAGTATTCGCAATGAGCAGTTCTTC
TRBJ2-7,TRBV14,TRBD1,-,CASSQSGTGGFYEQYF,TGTGCCAGCAGCCAATCCGGGACAGGGGGATTCTACGAGCAGTACTTC
TRBJ2-3,TRBV7-2,TRBD1,-,CASSLADRAYRPASTDTQYF,TGTGCCAGCAGCTTGGCCGACAGGGCGTATAGGCCCGCTAGCACAGATACGCAGTATTTT
TRBJ2-3,TRBV9,TRBD2,-,CASSVRTGLAGETPSTDTQYF,TGTGCCAGCAGCGTACGGACGGGACTAGCGGGAGAGACCCCTAGCACAGATACGCAGTATTTT
TRBJ2-1,TRBV9,TRBD2,few,CASSGQRDANEQFF,TGTGCCAGCAGCGGTCAGCGGGACGCAAACGAGCAGTTCTTC
TRBJ2-3,TRBV15,TRBD2,-,CATTSGTIGDTQYF,TGTGCCACCACTAGCGGGACTATTGGAGATACGCAGTATTTT
TRBJ2-7,TRBV6-6,-,-,CASSYSPGKNEQYF,TGTGCCAGCAGTTACTCGCCAGGGAAGAACGAGCAGTACTTC
TRBJ1-2,TRBV4-1,-,few,CASSQDPGRSYGYTF,TGCGCCAGCAGCCAAGACCCCGGGAGATCCTATGGCTACACCTTC
TRBJ2-1,TRBV2,-,-,CASSTRALKQFF,TGTGCCAGCAGTACACGGGCCTTAAAGCAGTTCTTC
TRBJ2-3,TRBV4-1,-,-,CASSQERALGSRSTDTQYF,TGCGCCAGCAGCCAAGAGCGGGCTTTAGGATCCCGTAGCACAGATACGCAGTATTTT
TRBJ2-1,TRBV24-1,-,few,CATSALAVKNNEQFF,TGTGCCACCAGTGCTTTAGCCGTAAAGAACAATGAGCAGTTCTTC
TRBJ1-4,TRBV7-9,-,-,CATAGRGATNEKLFF,TGTGCCACCGCCGGCCGAGGAGCAACTAATGAAAAACTGTTTTTT
TRBJ2-1,TRBV6-6,-,many,CASTGHDGPGQRGEQFF,TGTGCCAGCACAGGACACGACGGACCCGGACAAAGGGGTGAGCAGTTCTTC
TRBJ1-4,TRBV19,-,-,CASSPGAGEKLFF,TGTGCCAGTAGCCCAGGTGCTGGTGAAAAACTGTTTTTT
TRBJ2-7,TRBV20-1,TRBD2,-,CSARDQERESLEQYF,TGCAGTGCTAGAGATCAGGAGCGGGAGAGCCTCGAGCAGTACTTC
TRBJ2-1,TRBV7-8,TRBD2,-,CASSTPAGAFPNYNEQFF,TGTGCCAGCAGCACTCCAGCGGGAGCCTTCCCTAACTACAATGAGCAGTTCTTC
TRBJ2-7,TRBV5-1,-,-,CASSLEGFPTYEQYF,TGCGCCAGCAGCTTGGAGGGATTTCCTACCTACGAGCAGTACTTC
TRBJ2-7,TRBV29-1,-,-,CSVEGEGQGYEQYF,TGCAGCGTTGAAGGGGAGGGCCAGGGGTACGAGCAGTACTTC
TRBJ2-7,TRBV4-1,-,few,CASSQVTGGYEQYF,TGCGCCAGCAGCCAAGTGACGGGTGGGTACGAGCAGTACTTC
TRBJ2-7,TRBV20-1,-,few,CSARDPGTNTYEQYF,TGCAGTGCTAGAGATCCCGGGACAAATACCTACGAGCAGTACTTC
TRBJ1-2,TRBV7-8,-,few,CASSLGLPGVEGYTF,TGTGCCAGCAGCTTAGGCCTACCAGGGGTAGAAGGCTACACCTTC
TRBJ2-3,TRBV7-3,TRBD2,many,CASSSGGRVTDTQYF,TGTGCCAGCAGCTCAGGCGGGAGGGTCACAGATACGCAGTATTTT
TRBJ1-1,TRBV7-9,TRBD1,few,CASSSPQGAWTEAFF,TGTGCCAGCAGCTCACCACAGGGGGCTTGGACTGAAGCTTTCTTT
TRBJ2-7,TRBV6-2/TRBV6-3,TRBD2,few,CASSYFGPGSGGPYEQYF,TGTGCCAGCAGTTACTTTGGGCCCGGGAGCGGGGGCCCCTACGAGCAGTACTTC
TRBJ2-3,TRBV18,-,few,CASSPPADSVTTDTQYF,TGTGCCAGCTCACCACCGGCAGATTCTGTGACCACAGATACGCAGTATTTT
TRBJ1-2,TRBV5-6,-,-,CASSLQGSGYGYTF,TGTGCCAGCAGCTTGCAGGGTAGCGGCTATGGCTACACCTTC
TRBJ2-7,TRBV7-2,TRBD2,many,CASSPGGREQYF,TGTGCCAGCAGCCCGGGGGGGCGCGAGCAGTACTTC
TRBJ2-3,TRBV5-6,TRBD1,few,CASSRWDRSTDTQYF,TGTGCCAGCAGCCGATGGGACAGGTCCACAGATACGCAGTATTTT
TRBJ2-7,TRBV28,-,-,CASSLRQGGDEQYF,TGTGCCAGCAGTTTACGGCAGGGTGGGGACGAGCAGTACTTC
TRBJ1-1,TRBV6-1,-,few,CASSEHQRGRTEAFF,TGTGCCAGCAGTGAACACCAGCGTGGGCGCACTGAAGCTTTCTTT
TRBJ2-5,TRBV6-2/TRBV6-3,-,-,CASSSDRVKETQYF,TGTGCCAGCAGCTCGGACCGGGTAAAGGAGACCCAGTACTTC
TRBJ2-3,TRBV7-8,-,medium-sized,CASSHPIGPTDTQYF,TGTGCCAGCAGCCATCCGATTGGGCCCACAGATACGCAGTATTTT
TRBJ1-3,TRBV7-2,-,-,CVSSLGVGSRNTIYF,TGTGTCAGCAGCTTAGGGGTGGGCAGCCGAAACACCATATATTTT
TRBJ2-7,TRBV7-9,-,few,CASSGGDTARHEQYF,TGTGCCAGCAGCGGTGGAGACACGGCCCGGCACGAGCAGTACTTC